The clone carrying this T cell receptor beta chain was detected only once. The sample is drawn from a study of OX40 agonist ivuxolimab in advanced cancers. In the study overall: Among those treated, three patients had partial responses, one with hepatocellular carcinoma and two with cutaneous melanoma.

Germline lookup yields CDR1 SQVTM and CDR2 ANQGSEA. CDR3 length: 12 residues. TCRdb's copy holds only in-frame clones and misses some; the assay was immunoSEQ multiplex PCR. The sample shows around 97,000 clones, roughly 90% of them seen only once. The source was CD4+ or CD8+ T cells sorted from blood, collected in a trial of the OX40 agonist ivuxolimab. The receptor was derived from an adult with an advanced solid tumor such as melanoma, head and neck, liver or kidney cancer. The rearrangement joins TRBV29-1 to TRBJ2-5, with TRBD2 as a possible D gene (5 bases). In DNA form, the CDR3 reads TGCACGGGCTGGAGCGGACAAGAGACCCAGTACTTC. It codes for CTGWSGQETQYF.